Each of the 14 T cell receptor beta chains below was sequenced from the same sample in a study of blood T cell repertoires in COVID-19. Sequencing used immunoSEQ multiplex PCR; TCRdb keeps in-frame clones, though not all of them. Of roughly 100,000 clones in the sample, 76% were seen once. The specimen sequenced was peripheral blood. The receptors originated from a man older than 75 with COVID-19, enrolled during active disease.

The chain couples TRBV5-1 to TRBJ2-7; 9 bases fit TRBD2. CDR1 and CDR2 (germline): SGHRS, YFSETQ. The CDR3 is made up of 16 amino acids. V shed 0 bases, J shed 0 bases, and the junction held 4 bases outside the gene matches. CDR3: CASSLEGGRASYEQYF. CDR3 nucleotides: TGCGCCAGCAGCTTGGAGGGCGGGAGGGCCTCCTACGAGCAGTACTTC.

In DNA, the CDR3 is TGTGCCAGCAGTACAGCCGGGATCACAACCTATGGCTACACCTTC. Translation gives CASSTAGITTYGYTF. V gene TRBV6-5 combines with J gene TRBJ1-2; D is uncertain. CDR1 is MNHEY and CDR2 is SVGAGI in the germline V gene. V was pared by 5 bases and J by 4 bases, with 17 bases between. This CDR3 comprises 15 residues.

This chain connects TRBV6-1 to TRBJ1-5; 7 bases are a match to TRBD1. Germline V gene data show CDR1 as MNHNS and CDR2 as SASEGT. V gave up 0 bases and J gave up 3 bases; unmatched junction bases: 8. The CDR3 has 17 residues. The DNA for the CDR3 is TGTGCCAGCAGTGAAGCGTCGACAACAGGGGACAATCAGCCCCAGCATTTT. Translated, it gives CASSEASTTGDNQPQHF.

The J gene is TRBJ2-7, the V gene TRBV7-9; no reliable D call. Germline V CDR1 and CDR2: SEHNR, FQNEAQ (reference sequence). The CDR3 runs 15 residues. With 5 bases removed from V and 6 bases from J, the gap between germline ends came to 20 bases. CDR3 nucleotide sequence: TGTGCCAGCAGCCCTCTAAGCTCTTCACTACGCGAGCAGTACTTC. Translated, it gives CASSPLSSSLREQYF.

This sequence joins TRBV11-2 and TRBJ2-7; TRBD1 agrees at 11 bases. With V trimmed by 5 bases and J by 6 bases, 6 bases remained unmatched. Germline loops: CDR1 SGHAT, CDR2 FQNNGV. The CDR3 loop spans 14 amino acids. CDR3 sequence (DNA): TGTGCCAGCAGCCCACGGACAGGGGGCTCCGAGCAGTACTTC. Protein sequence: CASSPRTGGSEQYF.

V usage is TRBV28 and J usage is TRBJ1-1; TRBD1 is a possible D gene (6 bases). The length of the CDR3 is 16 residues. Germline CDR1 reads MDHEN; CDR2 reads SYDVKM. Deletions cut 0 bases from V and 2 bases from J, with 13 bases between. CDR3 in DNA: TGTGCCAGCAGTTTATGGGGGGCAGGGGAAAACACTGAAGCTTTCTTT. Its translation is CASSLWGAGENTEAFF.

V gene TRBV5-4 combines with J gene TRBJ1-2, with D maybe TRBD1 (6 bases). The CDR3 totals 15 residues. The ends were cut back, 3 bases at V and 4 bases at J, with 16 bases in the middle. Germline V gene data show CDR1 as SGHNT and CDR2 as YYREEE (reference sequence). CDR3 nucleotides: TGTGCCAGCAGCTCCCCGACAGGTCCGGGCTATGGCTACACCTTC. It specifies CASSSPTGPGYGYTF.

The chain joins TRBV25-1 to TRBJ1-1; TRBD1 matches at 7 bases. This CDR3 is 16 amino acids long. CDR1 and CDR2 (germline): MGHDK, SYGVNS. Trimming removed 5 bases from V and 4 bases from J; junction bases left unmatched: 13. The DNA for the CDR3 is TGTGCCAGCAGTATTCGACAGGGCAAGGGAGGCACTGAAGCTTTCTTT. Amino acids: CASSIRQGKGGTEAFF. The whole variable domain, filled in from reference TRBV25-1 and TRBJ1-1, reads EADIYQTPRYLVIGTGKKITLECSQTMGHDKMYWYQQDPGMELHLIHYSYGVNSTEKGDLSSESTVSRIRTEHFPLTLESARPSHTSQYLCASSIRQGKGGTEAFFGQGTRLTVV.

CDR3 region: CASSFAGRGQPQHF. The CDR3 DNA is TGTGCCAGCAGCTTTGCGGGAAGGGGCCAGCCCCAGCATTTT. J is TRBJ1-5 and V is TRBV7-2; possible D gene TRBD1, 5 bases. Trimming shortened V by 3 bases and J by 7 bases, and 13 bases separated the two germline ends. From germline, CDR1 is SGHTA and CDR2 FQGNSA. This CDR3 is 14 amino acids long.

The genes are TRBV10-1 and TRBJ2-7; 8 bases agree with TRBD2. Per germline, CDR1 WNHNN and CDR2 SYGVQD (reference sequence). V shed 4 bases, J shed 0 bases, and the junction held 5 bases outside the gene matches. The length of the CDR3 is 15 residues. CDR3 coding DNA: TGCGCCAGCAGTGCAGGCCTAGCGGGCTCCTACGAGCAGTACTTC. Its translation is CASSAGLAGSYEQYF.

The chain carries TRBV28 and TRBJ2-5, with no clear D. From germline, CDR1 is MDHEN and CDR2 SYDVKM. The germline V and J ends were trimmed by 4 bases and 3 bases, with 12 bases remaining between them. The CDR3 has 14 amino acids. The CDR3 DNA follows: TGTGCCAGCAGTTGGCAGTCTACTAAAGAGACCCAGTACTTC. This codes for CASSWQSTKETQYF.

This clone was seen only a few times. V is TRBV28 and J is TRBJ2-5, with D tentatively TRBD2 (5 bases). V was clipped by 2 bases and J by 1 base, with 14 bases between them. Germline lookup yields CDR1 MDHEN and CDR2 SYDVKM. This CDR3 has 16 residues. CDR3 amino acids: CASSLIGENPQETQYF. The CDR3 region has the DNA TGTGCCAGCAGTTTAATTGGGGAGAACCCCCAAGAGACCCAGTACTTC.

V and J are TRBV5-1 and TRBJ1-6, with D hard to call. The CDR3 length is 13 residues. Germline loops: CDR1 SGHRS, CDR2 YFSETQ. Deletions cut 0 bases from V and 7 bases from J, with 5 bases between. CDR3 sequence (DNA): TGCGCCAGCAGCTTGGCCGGGAATTCACCCCTCCACTTT. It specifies CASSLAGNSPLHF.

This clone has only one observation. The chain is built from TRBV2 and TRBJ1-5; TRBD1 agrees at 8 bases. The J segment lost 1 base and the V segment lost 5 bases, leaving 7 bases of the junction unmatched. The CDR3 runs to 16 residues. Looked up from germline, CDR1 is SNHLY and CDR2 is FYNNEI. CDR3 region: CASSIRDRRSNQPQHF. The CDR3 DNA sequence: TGTGCCAGCAGTATCCGGGACAGGCGGAGCAATCAGCCCCAGCATTTT. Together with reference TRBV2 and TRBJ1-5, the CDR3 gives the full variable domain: EPEVTQTPSHQVTQMGQEVILRCVPISNHLYFYWYRQILGQKVEFLVSFYNNEISEKSEIFDDQFSVERPDGSNFTLKIRSTKLEDSAMYFCASSIRDRRSNQPQHFGDGTRLSIL.